This TCR beta chain was recorded in a study of blood T cell repertoires in COVID-19. At the level of the study: Both acute and convalescent COVID-19 samples were obtained from the United States, Italy and Spain.

This clone was found a few times. There are 13 residues in the CDR3. Trimming removed 8 bases at V and 4 bases at J, with 14 bases between. Germline CDR1 and CDR2: LNHDA and SQIVND (reference sequence). Repertoires were generated with immunoSEQ multiplex PCR, while TCRdb's copy carries only in-frame clones and drops some. The sample carries 130,000 to 150,000 clones, around 85% recorded once. Seattle researchers signed up patients amid active infection and tracked them longitudinally. The origin of this receptor is a woman between 55 and 75 years old with COVID-19, enrolled during active disease. Sequencing was carried out using peripheral blood. The chain recombines TRBV19 with TRBJ1-2, with D possibly matching TRBD1 (6 bases). The CDR3 spells CASHGQTTYGYTF. The CDR3 DNA sequence: TGTGCCAGTCATGGACAGACCACCTATGGCTACACCTTC.